This T cell receptor beta chain was documented in a study of shared clonotypes between healthy human individuals. In the study overall: In total, the donors were two women and a few men aged 18 to 49.

As regards this clone: Its antigen is as yet unknown.

Study-level findings and limits: With few donors, the genetic and exposure-history diversity represented was limited.

Naive CD8 isolation took CD45RO-negative cells positively selected for CCR7 and excluded terminally differentiated effector memory CD45RA+ cells. Germline V gene data show CDR1 as MNHEY and CDR2 as SMNVEV (reference sequence). V lost 6 bases to trimming and J lost 8 bases; unmatched junction nucleotides: 13. This CDR3 spans 16 amino acids. The assay was carried out at the deep level. The DNA input per sorted-subset replicate PCR was 200 ng, corresponding to roughly 31,000 T cell genomes. Repertoires were generated with immunoSEQ multiplex PCR, while TCRdb's copy carries only in-frame clones and drops some. The table includes about 1,800,000 clones, roughly 95% detected once.

The sequence came from a man between 18 and 29 years old in good health. The chain carries TRBV27 and TRBJ2-1; 10 bases match TRBD2. The sequencing sample was made of naive CD8+ T cells sorted from blood. DNA for the CDR3: TGTGCCAGCAGCGCTCTAGCGGGAGTTAGGCCACATGAGCAGTTCTTC. Translated, it gives CASSALAGVRPHEQFF.